The 32 T cell receptor beta chains below were found in one sample sequenced in a study of tumor-infiltrating lymphocytes in primary liver carcinoma. Co-extracted RNA and DNA came from roughly 20-30 mg of unsorted bulk tissue. The input was 500 ng total RNA; TCR beta cDNA was made from it with a constant-region primer. Libraries covering TCR beta were generated through three nested multiplex PCR rounds (using a slightly modified ARM-PCR). Use of TRBV1-TRBV30 forward primers with a C-beta reverse primer characterized the first two PCR rounds, which lasted ten to eleven cycles each. TCRdb independently ran MiXCR on the multiplex PCR reads; one entry per CDR3 protein. The repertoire includes about 190,000 distinct CDR3 sequences, about 82% of them detected once, and around 18% sits in the top ten. Sequencing was done on a sample of tumor tissue from primary liver carcinoma. These receptors were obtained from a man aged 40-50 years with primary liver carcinoma and hepatitis B virus infection.

Concerning this clonotype: A read error is possible here, since a much larger clone lies one base away. The J gene is TRBJ2-7, the V gene TRBV5-1; D is uncertain. CDR1 is SGHRS, CDR2 YFSETQ, per germline. This CDR3 is 15 amino acids long. The V end lost 0 bases, the J end lost 2 bases, and 12 bases lay between the germline ends. The CDR3 reads CASSLGRMSPYEQYF. The CDR3 DNA sequence: TGCGCCAGCAGCTTGGGTCGGATGAGCCCCTACGAGCAGTACTTC.

The chain couples TRBV4-1 to TRBJ1-2; weak D call: TRBD1 (6 bases). This CDR3 has 12 amino acids. The germline CDR1 and CDR2 sequences are MGHRA and YSYEKL. The V gene lost 4 bases and the J gene lost 6 bases, with 9 bases spanning the gap. The CDR3 coding sequence is TGCGCCAGCAGCCGACCAGGGGATGGCTACACCTTC. Its protein is CASSRPGDGYTF.

Regarding this clonotype: One end of the junction fails to match germline, which may point to a read error. V and J are TRBV11-1 and TRBJ2-7; D perhaps matches TRBD1 (6 bases). This CDR3 is built from 13 residues. The germline gives CDR1 SGHAT, CDR2 FQDESV (reference sequence). CDR3 coding DNA: TGTGCCAGAAGGGGGAAGCAATCCTACGAGCAGTACTTT. Its translation is CARRGKQSYEQYF. Drawing the rest from reference TRBV11-1 and TRBJ2-7, the complete variable domain is EAEVAQSPRYKITEKSQAVAFWCDPISGHATLYWYRQILGQGPELLVQFQDESVVDDSQLPKDRFSAERLKGVDSTLKIQPAELGDSAMYLCARRGKQSYEQYFGPGTRLTVT.

This clonotype has a count of ten or more. The rearrangement joins TRBV30 to TRBJ1-1; D not certain. The CDR3 extends over 14 amino acids. V dropped 0 bases and J dropped 4 bases, with 12 bases sitting between them. From germline, CDR1 is GTSNPN and CDR2 SVGIG (reference sequence). The CDR3, as DNA: TGTGCCTGGAGTGTATGGGGAGTTGCCACTGAAGCTTTCTTT. Residues: CAWSVWGVATEAFF.

V and J are TRBV29-1 and TRBJ1-1; 10 nucleotides align to TRBD1. The germline V gene encodes CDR1 SQVTM and CDR2 ANQGSEA. The length of the CDR3 is 14 residues. CDR3 loop: CNMRPGQGFGEAFF. Here the CDR3 DNA reads TGCAACATGCGACCGGGACAGGGGTTTGGTGAAGCTTTCTTT.

This clonotype has only one observation. Likely a read error: the CDR3 ends without its conserved phenylalanine or tryptophan. V gene TRBV12-3 or TRBV12-4 combines with J gene TRBJ2-1; D unresolved. The CDR3 length is 12 residues. CDR3 nucleotides: TGTGCCAACAGTCTAGATAACAATGAGCAGTTCGTC. This gives the protein CANSLDNNEQFV.

This chain uses TRBV6-2 or TRBV6-3 with TRBJ2-3; 14 nucleotides agree with TRBD2. This CDR3 has 19 amino acids. The germline CDR1 and CDR2 sequences are MNHEY and SVGEGT. V shed 3 bases and J 4 bases; nucleotides not matched to a gene: 12. DNA of the CDR3: TGTGCCAGCAGTTATCCCATGGGACTAGCGGGAGAGGGGGCAGATACGCAGTATTTT. Residues: CASSYPMGLAGEGADTQYF.

This clonotype has ten or more counts. DNA of the CDR3: TGTGCCAGCACGGGCGGAAGGTTCACTGAAGCTTTCTTT. This codes for CASTGGRFTEAFF. This chain links TRBV28 with TRBJ1-1; D is uncertain. CDR1 is MDHEN, CDR2 SYDVKM, per germline. Trimming pared 7 bases from V and 4 bases from J, leaving 13 bases between. The CDR3 extends over 13 amino acids.

The CDR3 sequence: CASSTPGELDYSGANVLTF. The CDR3 DNA reads as TGTGCCAGCAGTACACCGGGAGAACTGGACTACTCAGGGGCCAACGTCCTGACTTTC. The chain couples TRBV28 to TRBJ2-6; the D gene is possibly TRBD2 (6 bases). Germline V gene data show CDR1 as MDHEN and CDR2 as SYDVKM. This CDR3 contains 19 residues. The germline V and J ends were trimmed by 5 bases and 4 bases, with 24 bases remaining between them.

Only a few counts were recorded for this clonotype. This rearrangement joins TRBV11-2 to TRBJ1-6; D gene uncertain. V was clipped by 6 bases and J by 14 bases, with 14 bases between them. The CDR3 totals 12 residues. Germline CDR1 SGHAT, CDR2 FQNNGV. This chain's CDR3 is CASSHDGPSLHF. The CDR3 bases are TGTGCCAGCAGTCACGATGGCCCATCCCTCCACTTT. Based on the CDR3 plus reference TRBV11-2 and TRBJ1-6, the full variable domain is EAGVAQSPRYKIIEKRQSVAFWCNPISGHATLYWYQQILGQGPKLLIQFQNNGVVDDSQLPKDRFSAERLKGVDSTLKIQPAKLEDSAVYLCASSHDGPSLHFGNGTRLTVT.

A remark on this clonotype: The conserved phenylalanine or tryptophan normally closing the CDR3 is absent here, so this likely arose from a read error. CDR3 DNA sequence: TGTACCAGCATCGAAGCCGGGACAGAGAACACTGAAGCTTTCCTT. It codes for CTSIEAGTENTEAFL. The chain combines TRBV4-2 with TRBJ1-1; 7 nucleotides align to TRBD1. CDR3 size: 15 residues. Germline V gene sequence: CDR1 LGHNA, CDR2 YNFKEQ.

A word on this clonotype: Since the CDR3 does not end with the conserved phenylalanine or tryptophan, this likely comes from a read error. The chain carries TRBV11-3 and TRBJ2-3; a weak D match, TRBD1 (5 bases). The CDR3 covers 16 residues. From germline, CDR1 is SGHNT and CDR2 YENEEA. The CDR3 region is CASSLDSESITDTQYS. CDR3 nucleotide sequence: TGTGCCAGTAGCTTAGACAGCGAGAGTATAACAGATACGCAGTATTCT.

Comment on this clonotype: An end of the junction does not agree with germline; a read error may underlie this. V and J are TRBV29-1 and TRBJ1-1; no firm D call. Germline loops: CDR1 SQVTM, CDR2 ANQGSEA. The CDR3 loop spans 11 amino acids. CDR3 region: CSVELKTEAFF. CDR3 DNA sequence: TGCAGCGTTGAGTTGAAGACTGAAGCTTTCTTT.

About this clonotype: At one end, the junction sequence differs from germline, possibly due to a read error. V and J are TRBV11-1 and TRBJ1-1; TRBD1 matches at 7 bases. The length of the CDR3 is 15 residues. Germline lookup yields CDR1 SGHAT and CDR2 FQDESV (reference sequence). CDR3 sequence (DNA): TGTGCCAGCAACCCGCGACAGGGTCGGAACACTGAAGGTTCCTTT. Its protein is CASNPRQGRNTEGSF.

Of note for this clonotype: This is likely a read error, given that the CDR3 carries no conserved phenylalanine or tryptophan at its end. The CDR3 DNA sequence: TGCATCGTTGAAGGGACAGGGGGGGAGACCCAGTACGTC. Protein sequence: CIVEGTGGETQYV. This chain links TRBV29-1 with TRBJ2-5, with 11 bases aligning to TRBD1. CDR1 is SQVTM, CDR2 ANQGSEA, per germline. The CDR3 is 13 amino acids.

This clonotype showed up many times. The chain uses TRBV5-1 and TRBJ1-4; D not certain. CDR1 is SGHRS, CDR2 YFSETQ, per germline. V lost 4 bases and J lost 5, with 12 bases in between. The CDR3 runs 14 residues. CDR3 DNA sequence: TGCGCCAGCAGCCGCCGAGGGAGGAATGAAAAACTGTTTTTT. This codes for CASSRRGRNEKLFF.

This chain joins TRBV6-2 or TRBV6-3 and TRBJ2-4; D possibly corresponds to TRBD2 (6 bases). The germline V gene has CDR1 MNHEY and CDR2 SVGEGT. The CDR3 sequence is 17 residues long. Deletions cut 2 bases from V and 1 base from J, with 15 bases between. CDR3 in amino acids: CASSYRTSWVAKNIQYF. DNA for the CDR3: TGTGCCAGCAGTTACAGAACTAGCTGGGTGGCCAAAAACATTCAGTACTTC.

As concerns this clonotype: Given the absence of the conserved phenylalanine or tryptophan at the CDR3 end, a read error is likely. CDR3 loop: CASSFPGTSRTKNLQYL. In DNA, the CDR3 is TGTGCTAGCAGCTTTCCCGGGACTAGCAGGACCAAAAACCTTCAGTACCTC. The chain recombines TRBV11-1 with TRBJ2-4, with 9 bases matching TRBD2. The CDR3 spans 17 residues. CDR1 is SGHAT and CDR2 is FQDESV in the germline V gene (reference sequence).

Concerning this clonotype: One junction end disagrees with the germline gene, perhaps due to a read error. V and J are TRBV19 and TRBJ2-3, with D possibly being TRBD2 (6 bases). The CDR3 is 14 residues long. The germline gives CDR1 LNHDA, CDR2 SQIVND (reference sequence). CDR3 in amino acids: CASSRGGRTDMQYF. The CDR3 DNA follows: TGTGCCAGTAGTAGGGGAGGAAGAACAGATATGCAGTATTTT.

This clonotype ranks as medium-sized. The chain has TRBV11-2 and TRBJ1-4, with no clear D. CDR1 is SGHAT and CDR2 is FQNNGV in the germline V gene. V lost 1 base to trimming and J lost 5 bases, with 11 bases between them. The CDR3 consists of 15 residues. The CDR3 sequence is CASSLGAAVNEKLFF. CDR3 nucleotides: TGTGCCAGCAGCTTAGGGGCCGCCGTGAATGAAAAACTGTTTTTT.

To note about this clonotype: This may stem from a read error, because a much larger clone lies one nucleotide away. The V call is TRBV7-9, the J call TRBJ2-5; D gene uncertain. The CDR3 totals 12 residues. Germline lookup yields CDR1 SEHNR and CDR2 FQNEAQ (reference sequence). V gave up 5 bases and J gave up 6 bases, with 10 bases separating them. CDR3 coding DNA: TGTGCCAGCAGCATCCCAAGCAAGACCCAGTACTTC. Translation gives CASSIPSKTQYF.

The sample holds a few counts of this clonotype. An end of the junction differs from the germline gene, which may be a read error. This sequence joins TRBV6-5 and TRBJ2-7; D is ambiguous. Germline CDR1 and CDR2: MNHEY and SVGAGI. The CDR3 totals 11 residues. CDR3 nucleotide sequence: TGTGCCAGTAGTTCGGGTCCCGAGCAGTACTTC. It codes for CASSSGPEQYF.

In the case of this clonotype: A read error may produce the germline difference seen at one junction end. This chain connects TRBV4-1 to TRBJ2-1; D gene unclear. Germline CDR1 reads MGHRA; CDR2 reads YSYEKL. This CDR3 comprises 16 residues. CDR3 residues: CASSQESATQYNKQFF. For the CDR3, the DNA is TGCGCCAGTAGCCAAGAGTCAGCGACCCAATACAATAAGCAGTTCTTC.

In regard to this clonotype: The junction shows a germline mismatch at one end, possibly a read error. The genes are TRBV10-2 and TRBJ2-5; the D gene could be TRBD1 or TRBD2 (6 bases each). This CDR3 spans 16 amino acids. Per germline, CDR1 WSHSY and CDR2 SAAADI. For the CDR3, the DNA is TGCGCCAGCAGAGAGGATGGAGGGGGAGACTGGGAGACCCAATACTTC. Translated: CASREDGGGDWETQYF.

On this clonotype itself: A read error may account for a junction end that differs from germline. The V gene is TRBV5-1, the J gene TRBJ1-3; D not certain. This CDR3 is 15 amino acids long. Germline CDR1 is SGHRS and CDR2 is YFSETQ. This CDR3 reads CTSSPGLLSGNTIYF. The CDR3 region has the DNA TGCACCAGCAGCCCCGGACTCCTCTCTGGAAACACCATATATTTT.

Details on this clonotype: The CDR3 carries no conserved terminal phenylalanine or tryptophan, so it likely arises from a read error. The chain has TRBV6-5 and TRBJ2-1; D call uncertain. V was clipped by 6 bases and J by 9 bases, with 18 bases between them. CDR3 length: 14 residues. Germline lookup yields CDR1 MNHEY and CDR2 SVGAGI. In DNA form, the CDR3 reads TGTGCCAGCAGCCCTCGGCCCAGTTTTGGTGAGCAGTTCATC. The encoded protein is CASSPRPSFGEQFI.

The table lists this clonotype with many counts. The rearrangement uses TRBV10-3 and TRBJ2-2, with TRBD1 identical over 9 bases. This CDR3 is built from 16 residues. Germline loops: CDR1 ENHRY, CDR2 SYGVKD. Trimming cost V 10 bases and J 2 bases; bases outside gene matches: 11. CDR3 region: CATKQGAIENTGELFF. As DNA, the CDR3 is TGTGCCACCAAACAGGGGGCAATTGAAAACACCGGGGAGCTGTTTTTT.

Remarks on this clonotype: Since no conserved phenylalanine or tryptophan closes the CDR3, a read error is the likely cause. CDR3 DNA: TGTGCCAGCAGCCTGGCGGGAGTTTCAACCTACGAGCAGTTCTTA. Translation gives CASSLAGVSTYEQFL. The rearrangement links TRBV6-2 or TRBV6-3 to TRBJ2-7; 7 bases align to TRBD2. The DNA end is more similar to TRBJ2-1, so the J call may be wrong. CDR1 and CDR2 (germline): MNHEY, SVGEGT. The CDR3 sequence is 15 residues long.

Comment on this clonotype: This may stem from a read error, because a much larger clone lies one nucleotide away. This CDR3 reads CASCLEGGANNNEQFF. For the CDR3, the DNA is TGCGCCAGCTGCTTGGAGGGGGGGGCAAATAACAATGAGCAGTTCTTC. This sequence joins TRBV5-1 and TRBJ2-1; perhaps TRBD2 as D (7 bases). Germline CDR1 and CDR2: SGHRS and YFSETQ. The CDR3 runs to 16 residues.

This chain uses TRBV29-1 with TRBJ2-5, with D maybe TRBD2 (6 bases). V lost 5 bases and J lost 4, with 26 bases in between. CDR1 is SQVTM and CDR2 is ANQGSEA in the germline V gene. The CDR3 contains 17 residues. This CDR3 is CSVLLAGGRFSRETQYF. CDR3 bases: TGCAGCGTTCTACTAGCAGGAGGCCGCTTCAGCCGAGAGACCCAGTACTTC. The whole variable domain, filled in from reference TRBV29-1 and TRBJ2-5, reads SAVISQKPSRDICQRGTSLTIQCQVDSQVTMMFWYRQQPGQSLTLIATANQGSEATYESGFVIDKFPISRPNLTFSTLTVSNMSPEDSSIYLCSVLLAGGRFSRETQYFGPGTRLLVL.

The V call is TRBV6-1, the J call TRBJ1-2; 7 nucleotides match TRBD1. Trimming cost V 1 base and J 7 bases; bases outside gene matches: 12. CDR3 size: 16 residues. CDR1 is MNHNS, CDR2 SASEGT, per germline. CDR3 DNA sequence: TGTGCCAGCAGTGAAGGAATTCAGACAGGGATCAGTGGCTACACCTTC. Its translation: CASSEGIQTGISGYTF.

On this clonotype itself: With a much larger clone just one base away, this may be a read error. This rearrangement joins TRBV5-1 to TRBJ2-1; the D is unclear. The CDR3 is 15 amino acids. Germline values: CDR1 SGHRS, CDR2 YFSETQ. The CDR3 loop reads CASILIESGYNEQFF. CDR3 in DNA: TGCGCCAGCATCTTGATTGAAAGTGGCTACAATGAGCAGTTCTTC.